The entry below describes one T cell receptor beta chain. CDR1 is LNHNV, CDR2 YYDKDF, per germline (reference sequence). This CDR3 spans 13 amino acids. V dropped 11 bases and J dropped 0 bases, with 11 bases sitting between them. This record belongs to a study of CD8+CD57+ T cells in acquired aplastic anemia. Overall study context: Where healthy donors were concerned, CD4+ cells averaged approximately 10 million reads.

Template material for TCR beta VDJ and CDR3 profiling consisted of genomic DNA. One entry per CDR3 protein, called by TCRdb with MiXCR from the reads. This sample has about 130,000 distinct CDR3 sequences, with 35% to 50% found just once. What was sequenced was sorted CD4+, CD8+, or CD8+CD57+ T cells (not recorded which) from PBMCs. The V gene is TRBV15, the J gene TRBJ1-5; D ambiguous. The sequence came from a human donor in good health, serving as a control. CDR3 sequence (DNA): TGTGCCTCCGGAGGAGGTAGCAATCAGCCCCAGCATTTT. The encoded protein is CASGGGSNQPQHF.